The 7 T cell receptor beta chains presented below share a single source sample, sequenced in a study of metastatic and nonmetastatic thyroid tumors. TCRdb redid the clone calls on the PCR reads using MiXCR. Among tens of thousands of clones listed, more than 20% were seen once. Every patient was untreated before thyroid surgery. The sequencing sample was made of blood. The source is a female donor with papillary thyroid cancer or a benign thyroid nodule (not recorded which). Some clones in this sample may be carry-over from other donors' samples.

This clone is judged medium-sized. The genes are TRBV7-2 and TRBJ1-2; D gene unclear. Germline lookup yields CDR1 SGHTA and CDR2 FQGNSA. The CDR3 sequence is 12 residues long. V shed 5 bases and J shed 5 bases, with 9 bases lying between them. Here the CDR3 reads CASSLRTYGYTF. CDR3 DNA: TGTGCCAGCAGCCTCCGAACGTATGGCTACACCTTC.

CDR3 sequence (DNA): TGCGCCAGCAGCCAAACTAGCCTCTCCTACGAGCAGTACTTC. This encodes CASSQTSLSYEQYF. The chain joins TRBV4-1 to TRBJ2-7; the D gene is possibly TRBD2 (6 bases). CDR3 size: 14 residues. Per the germline V gene, CDR1 is MGHRA and CDR2 is YSYEKL. V lost 2 bases and J 0 bases, leaving 8 bases between the germline ends.

By its share, this clone is medium-sized (0.01 to 0.1%). The chain joins TRBV6-1 to TRBJ2-7; 9 nucleotides line up with TRBD2. Germline V gene lookup returns CDR1 MNHNS and CDR2 SASEGT. CDR3 length: 16 amino acids. With V trimmed by 0 bases and J by 3 bases, 6 bases remained unmatched. DNA for the CDR3: TGTGCCAGCAGTGAAGCATGGGTGACTAGCGGCTACGAGCAGTACTTC. It yields the protein CASSEAWVTSGYEQYF.

This clone was picked up many times. The CDR3 reads CASIFNEQYF. The CDR3 DNA is TGTGCCAGTATCTTTAACGAGCAGTACTTC. This chain connects TRBV19 to TRBJ2-7; no clear D. CDR1 is LNHDA and CDR2 is SQIVND in the germline V gene (reference sequence). CDR3 length: 10 amino acids. The germline V and J ends were trimmed by 7 bases and 5 bases, with 6 bases remaining between them.

This clone has a count of ten or more. V and J are TRBV18 and TRBJ2-1; weak D call: TRBD2 (6 bases). CDR1 is KGHSH, CDR2 LQKENI, per germline. The CDR3 has 15 residues. Trimming left V 4 bases short and J 5 bases short, with 15 bases between. The CDR3 region has the DNA TGTGCCAGCTCACTAACTAGCTCCCCCAACAATGAGCAGTTCTTC. Protein: CASSLTSSPNNEQFF.

The chain carries TRBV9 and TRBJ2-7; tentative D call: TRBD1 (5 bases). The CDR3 is 14 residues long. Trimming shortened V by 1 base and J by 3 bases, and 11 bases separated the two germline ends. Per germline, CDR1 SGDLS and CDR2 YYNGEE. In DNA, the CDR3 is TGTGCCAGCAGCGTACTCTCAGACAGCTACGAGCAGTACTTC. It specifies CASSVLSDSYEQYF.

In its sample, this clone was seen many times. V usage is TRBV6-1 and J usage is TRBJ1-3; D gene uncertain. V lost 2 bases and J lost 5, with 13 bases in between. Germline V CDR1 and CDR2: MNHNS, SASEGT. The CDR3 is 15 residues long. Written as DNA, the CDR3 is TGTGCCAGCAGTGAATTTCGGGGAACGAGAAACACCATATATTTT. It is translated as CASSEFRGTRNTIYF.